The 21 T cell receptor beta chains presented below share a single source sample, sequenced in a study of CD8 T cells in ankylosing spondylitis. TCRdb itself ran the 5' RACE reads through MiXCR, one entry per CDR3 protein. Found here are about 240,000 distinct CDR3 sequences, roughly 10% of them singletons; the top ten hold approximately 6.6%. The sequencing input was blood, either unsorted or a sorted T cell fraction (not recorded which). These receptors were collected from a male donor with ankylosing spondylitis or in good health (not recorded which).

The chain carries TRBV12-3 or TRBV12-4 and TRBJ2-5, with D possibly called TRBD1 or TRBD2 (6 bases each). The germline V and J ends were trimmed by 5 bases and 3 bases, with 16 bases remaining between them. The CDR3 runs 15 residues. In DNA form, the CDR3 reads TGTGCCAGCAGTGGACCGGGGGCAGGGGAAGAGACCCAGTACTTC. It codes for CASSGPGAGEETQYF.

This clonotype was detected many times. The V call is TRBV28, the J call TRBJ2-3, with D hard to call. This CDR3 contains 13 residues. Germline CDR1 is MDHEN and CDR2 is SYDVKM. The V gene lost 8 bases and the J gene lost 1 base, with 10 bases spanning the gap. The DNA of the CDR3 is TGTGCCAGCTGGGCGTCGGGCACAGATACGCAGTATTTT. It specifies CASWASGTDTQYF.

The gene calls are TRBV4-2 and TRBJ2-4; 11 bases are a match to TRBD2. In germline, CDR1 is LGHNA, CDR2 YNFKEQ. V shed 1 base, J shed 0 bases, and the junction held 2 bases outside the gene matches. CDR3 length equals 17 residues. CDR3 region: CASSQVAGGLAKNIQYF. DNA of the CDR3: TGTGCCAGCAGCCAAGTAGCGGGAGGGCTAGCCAAAAACATTCAGTACTTC.

This clonotype was recorded at least ten times. This chain connects TRBV3-1 to TRBJ2-7, with D possibly matching TRBD1 (5 bases). Germline assignment: CDR1 LGHDT and CDR2 YNNKEL (reference sequence). The CDR3 is made up of 13 amino acids. Trimming took off 3 bases at V and 2 bases at J, with 8 bases between the two ends. The CDR3 nucleotides are TGTGCCAGCAGCCAGGGGCGCCCCTACGAGCAGTACTTC. It codes for CASSQGRPYEQYF.

This clonotype was picked up many times. The chain uses TRBV12-3 or TRBV12-4 and TRBJ2-1; no definite D call. There are 12 residues in the CDR3. Trimming shortened V by 3 bases and J by 7 bases, and 7 bases separated the two germline ends. CDR3 region: CASSFWPNEQFF. The CDR3, as DNA: TGTGCCAGCAGTTTTTGGCCGAATGAGCAGTTCTTC.

As for this clonotype: A much larger clone lies a single base off, so this may be a read error. The chain joins TRBV13 to TRBJ1-3; D is undetermined. The CDR3 is 11 residues long. CDR1 PRHDT and CDR2 FYEKMQ come from the germline V gene (reference sequence). CDR3 protein: CTSSSGNTIYF. The CDR3 DNA follows: TGTACCAGCAGCTCCGGAAACACCATATATTTT.

This clonotype was seen ten or more times. The V and J genes are TRBV15 and TRBJ2-5, with no clear D. The CDR3 has 13 amino acids. V was clipped by 0 bases and J by 0 bases, with 2 bases between them. The germline gives CDR1 LNHNV, CDR2 YYDKDF (reference sequence). CDR3 protein: CATSRENQETQYF. The CDR3 DNA reads as TGTGCCACCAGCAGAGAAAACCAAGAGACCCAGTACTTC.

This chain joins TRBV5-1 and TRBJ2-7, with TRBD2 identical over 11 bases. The CDR3 covers 15 residues. The V gene's germline CDR1 is SGHRS and CDR2 YFSETQ. Trimming removed 0 bases from V and 6 bases from J; junction bases left unmatched: 5. CDR3 amino acids: CASSLDSSGRFEQYF. The CDR3 DNA is TGCGCCAGCAGCTTGGATTCTAGCGGGAGGTTCGAGCAGTACTTC.

On this clonotype itself: Being one base from a much bigger clone, this may be a read error. V usage is TRBV20-1 and J usage is TRBJ1-1, with a weak D call TRBD1 (6 bases). CDR1 and CDR2 from the germline V gene are DFQATT and SNEGSKA (reference sequence). The V end lost 6 bases, the J end lost 7 bases, and 15 bases lay between the germline ends. This CDR3 is 12 amino acids long. The CDR3 nucleotides are TGCAGTGCGACCGACCTGGACAGTGAAGCTTTCTTT. This codes for CSATDLDSEAFF.

This clonotype has just a few counts. The rearrangement joins TRBV11-2 to TRBJ2-3, with TRBD1 matching 9 bases. Germline CDR1 and CDR2: SGHAT and FQNNGV. The CDR3 runs 17 residues. V trimming: 6 bases; J trimming: 3 bases; junction bases outside the gene matches: 13. CDR3 coding DNA: TGTGCCAGCAGGCGACCCCGGGACAGGGTGGGGACAGATACGCAGTATTTT. Amino acids: CASRRPRDRVGTDTQYF.

This clonotype was seen many times. The J gene is TRBJ2-1, the V gene TRBV10-3; the match to TRBD1 covers 7 bases. This CDR3 is 13 amino acids long. Trimming removed 5 bases from V and 9 bases from J; junction bases left unmatched: 7. Germline CDR1 and CDR2: ENHRY and SYGVKD. The CDR3 nucleotides read TGTGCCATCAGTACCCTCGAGGGGGCTGAGCAGTTCTTC. As protein: CAISTLEGAEQFF.

Many counts were recorded for this clonotype. The chain uses TRBV24-1 and TRBJ2-2; 8 bases line up with TRBD2. The CDR3 loop spans 14 amino acids. Germline assignment: CDR1 KGHDR and CDR2 SFDVKD. V lost 7 bases, J lost 4 bases, and 4 bases stayed unmatched. CDR3: CATSGLAATGELFF. CDR3 in DNA: TGTGCCACCAGCGGACTAGCAGCCACCGGGGAGCTGTTTTTT.

The gene calls are TRBV27 and TRBJ2-2, with D hard to call. Germline CDR1 is MNHEY and CDR2 is SMNVEV (reference sequence). Trimming removed 2 bases from V and 4 bases from J, with 8 bases in between. The CDR3 extends over 14 amino acids. CDR3 in DNA: TGTGCCAGCAGTTTAAGCCAATTCACCGGGGAGCTGTTTTTT. It specifies CASSLSQFTGELFF.

The chain couples TRBV12-3 or TRBV12-4 to TRBJ1-5; TRBD1 matches at 12 bases. The CDR3 totals 15 residues. V shed 6 bases and J 6 bases; nucleotides not matched to a gene: 6. CDR3 coding DNA: TGTGCCAGCAGAGGGACAGGGGGCCGGAGTCAGCCCCAGCATTTT. It yields the protein CASRGTGGRSQPQHF.

This clonotype appeared many times. The chain uses TRBV15 and TRBJ2-7; no clear D gene. The germline V gene encodes CDR1 LNHNV and CDR2 YYDKDF (reference sequence). V dropped 3 bases and J dropped 2 bases, with 17 bases sitting between them. The CDR3 has 16 amino acids. This chain's CDR3 is CATSSPLSGGPYEQYF. The CDR3 DNA reads as TGTGCCACCAGCAGTCCCCTCTCCGGCGGACCCTACGAGCAGTACTTC.

This clonotype was counted ten times or more. The V and J genes are TRBV15 and TRBJ2-5; D might be TRBD2 (7 bases). The germline V and J ends were trimmed by 0 bases and 9 bases, with 17 bases remaining between them. Germline loops: CDR1 LNHNV, CDR2 YYDKDF (reference sequence). The CDR3 covers 15 residues. The CDR3 DNA is TGTGCCACCAGCAGAGACCTAGGACAGCGGGGACCCCAGTACTTC. It specifies CATSRDLGQRGPQYF.

The chain recombines TRBV2 with TRBJ1-6; D unclear. Trimming pared 5 bases from V and 8 bases from J, leaving 16 bases between. Germline CDR1 is SNHLY and CDR2 is FYNNEI. The CDR3 is 15 amino acids. The CDR3 DNA reads as TGTGCCAGCAGTCTCCGCGGGGTGTCTGATTCACCCCTCCACTTT. As protein: CASSLRGVSDSPLHF.

This clonotype was recorded many times. V is TRBV6-2 or TRBV6-3 and J is TRBJ1-5, with D tentatively TRBD1 (6 bases). The CDR3 has 17 residues. Germline V gives CDR1 MNHEY, CDR2 SVGEGT. Trimming took 5 bases from V and 0 from J, leaving 17 bases between them. The CDR3 loop reads CASSGDRRGHSNQPQHF. DNA for the CDR3: TGTGCCAGCAGTGGTGACAGGAGGGGACATAGCAATCAGCCCCAGCATTTT.

This clonotype occurred many times. The chain links TRBV6-4 to TRBJ2-1; 9 bases agree with TRBD2. CDR1 MRHNA and CDR2 SNTAGT come from the germline V gene. J gave up 5 bases and V 2 bases, and 4 bases lay outside the gene matches. The CDR3 covers 15 residues. The CDR3 reads CASSDETSGHNEQFF. The CDR3 DNA is TGTGCCAGCAGTGACGAGACTAGCGGTCACAATGAGCAGTTCTTC.

The chain links TRBV28 to TRBJ2-7, with D possibly being TRBD2 (5 bases). There are 11 residues in the CDR3. The germline CDR1 and CDR2 sequences are MDHEN and SYDVKM. V shed 2 bases and J shed 11 bases, with 10 bases lying between them. The CDR3 is CASSLRGREYF. The CDR3 DNA sequence: TGTGCCAGCAGTTTACGGGGAAGGGAGTACTTC.

Ten or more counts support this clonotype. The chain uses TRBV9 and TRBJ1-3; D not certain. V gave up 0 bases and J gave up 0 bases, with 16 bases separating them. Germline V lookup: CDR1 SGDLS, CDR2 YYNGEE. This CDR3 is built from 18 residues. The CDR3 is CASSVARIDRSSGNTIYF. In DNA form, the CDR3 reads TGTGCCAGCAGCGTAGCTCGCATCGACCGATCCTCTGGAAACACCATATATTTT.